Each of the 21 T cell receptor beta chains below was sequenced from the same sample in a study of cytomegalovirus exposure and HLA in healthy donors. The primer mix had 60 Vbeta and 13 Jbeta primers. Clones were read by immunoSEQ multiplex PCR, and TCRdb kept only the in-frame ones, dropping some. In the table there are about 130,000 clones, roughly 79% of which are singletons. Sequencing was performed on PBMCs. All receptors derive from a man aged 25 to 45 in good health and CMV-seronegative.

The chain uses TRBV19 and TRBJ1-4, with 8 bases lining up with TRBD1. Germline V gene data show CDR1 as LNHDA and CDR2 as SQIVND (reference sequence). The CDR3 is 15 amino acids. Trimming at V came to 5 bases and at J to 4 bases, leaving 6 bases not matched to a gene. The CDR3 nucleotides are TGTGCCAGTAGTTCTCGGACAGGGTTTAATGAAAAACTGTTTTTT. It encodes CASSSRTGFNEKLFF.

This clone was counted only a few times. The chain recombines TRBV6-6 with TRBJ1-5; D unresolved. Trimming cost V 6 bases and J 2 bases, with 14 bases left between them. CDR3 length equals 15 residues. CDR1 and CDR2 from the germline V gene are MNHNY and SVGAGI (reference sequence). As DNA, the CDR3 is TGTGCCAGCAGAACGGTGGCCGGGGGCAATCAGCCCCAGCATTTT. This gives the protein CASRTVAGGNQPQHF.

V is TRBV25-1 and J is TRBJ1-6, with D hard to call. The CDR3 covers 12 residues. CDR1 and CDR2 (germline): MGHDK, SYGVNS. The V gene lost 3 bases and the J gene lost 10 bases, with 7 bases spanning the gap. CDR3 region: CASSEVGSPLHF. DNA of the CDR3: TGTGCCAGCAGTGAGGTGGGCTCACCCCTCCACTTT.

The chain is built from TRBV4-2 and TRBJ2-5; perhaps TRBD2 as D (5 bases). Trimming pared 1 base from V and 1 base from J, leaving 19 bases between. There are 18 residues in the CDR3. Germline V CDR1 and CDR2: LGHNA, YNFKEQ. The CDR3 region is CASSQAPSYQRTQETQYF. In DNA, the CDR3 is TGTGCCAGCAGCCAAGCGCCTAGCTATCAGAGAACCCAAGAGACCCAGTACTTC.

This clone was detected a few times. The genes are TRBV7-2 and TRBJ1-1, with D tentatively TRBD1 (6 bases). CDR3 length equals 16 residues. Germline assignment: CDR1 SGHTA and CDR2 FQGNSA. Trimming left V 5 bases short and J 0 bases short, with 16 bases between. CDR3 coding DNA: TGTGCCAGCAGCCAGGGGCCCGCTACCATGAACACTGAAGCTTTCTTT. As protein: CASSQGPATMNTEAFF.

The genes are TRBV5-1 and TRBJ1-1; 7 nucleotides agree with TRBD1. This CDR3 spans 18 amino acids. Per germline, CDR1 SGHRS and CDR2 YFSETQ. After removal of 0 bases from V and 0 bases from J, the junction contained 11 bases not matched to a gene. The CDR3 DNA is TGCGCCAGCAGCTTGGTATTTCGGGACAGATACATGAACACTGAAGCTTTCTTT. Its translation: CASSLVFRDRYMNTEAFF.

This clone occurred a few times. The chain is built from TRBV5-4 and TRBJ2-5; 10 bases fit TRBD2. This CDR3 has 15 amino acids. Germline V CDR1 and CDR2: SGHNT, YYREEE (reference sequence). Trimming removed 4 bases from V and 5 bases from J; junction bases left unmatched: 8. CDR3 sequence: CASSRAEAGGETQYF. CDR3 in DNA: TGTGCCAGCAGCAGGGCCGAAGCGGGAGGGGAGACCCAGTACTTC.

Concerning this clone: This is likely a read error, given that the CDR3 carries no conserved phenylalanine or tryptophan at its end. The chain has TRBV29-1 and TRBJ2-3, with TRBD2 matching over 7 bases. V dropped 3 bases and J dropped 4; count of bases not matched to a gene: 7. Germline CDR1 and CDR2: SQVTM and ANQGSEA. The CDR3 is 14 amino acids. The DNA for the CDR3 is TGCAGCGTTGATAGCGGCGGGAGCGCAGATACGCAGTATGTT. It codes for CSVDSGGSADTQYV.

The chain has TRBV5-5 and TRBJ1-5; 10 positions match TRBD1. The trim removed 0 bases at V and 4 bases at J, leaving 1 base unmatched. The CDR3 extends over 15 amino acids. Germline values: CDR1 SGHKS, CDR2 YYEKEE (reference sequence). CDR3 bases: TGTGCCAGCAGCTTGGGACAGGGGGCGAATCAGCCCCAGCATTTT. Protein product: CASSLGQGANQPQHF.

The rearrangement uses TRBV18 and TRBJ2-5, with D unclear. The CDR3 is 12 residues long. The V and J ends lost 4 bases and 3 bases respectively, with 6 bases between them. Germline-derived CDR1 and CDR2 are KGHSH and LQKENI. CDR3 DNA: TGTGCCAGCTCACATAGAAAAGAGACCCAGTACTTC. This encodes CASSHRKETQYF.

The chain joins TRBV19 to TRBJ1-5; TRBD1 matches 11 bases. The germline V gene encodes CDR1 LNHDA and CDR2 SQIVND (reference sequence). J gave up 1 base and V 7 bases, and 12 bases lay outside the gene matches. The CDR3 has 18 amino acids. This CDR3 reads CASTFGTGGASSNQPQHF. The CDR3 region has the DNA TGTGCCAGTACCTTCGGGACAGGGGGAGCCTCGAGCAATCAGCCCCAGCATTTT.

This chain links TRBV27 with TRBJ2-7, with D possibly matching TRBD1 (6 bases). This CDR3 spans 14 amino acids. Trimming removed 2 bases from V and 9 bases from J, with 17 bases in between. Germline-derived CDR1 and CDR2 are MNHEY and SMNVEV (reference sequence). The CDR3 spells CASSLGERRQVQYF. The CDR3, as DNA: TGTGCCAGCAGTTTAGGGGAAAGGCGACAGGTGCAGTACTTC.

This clone occurred a few times. V is TRBV6-6 and J is TRBJ1-5, with a tentative D call TRBD1 (5 bases). CDR1 is MNHNY, CDR2 SVGAGI, per germline (reference sequence). CDR3 length: 15 amino acids. V lost 0 bases and J lost 3, with 9 bases in between. CDR3 amino acids: CASSYSDSSNQPQHF. The CDR3 DNA is TGTGCCAGCAGTTACTCCGACAGTTCCAATCAGCCCCAGCATTTT.

This clone was seen a single time. The chain is built from TRBV15 and TRBJ1-1; tentative D call: TRBD1 (6 bases). The CDR3 has 16 residues. Germline CDR1 and CDR2: LNHNV and YYDKDF (reference sequence). Trimming removed 4 bases at V and 3 bases at J, with 18 bases between. The DNA of the CDR3 is TGTGCCACCAGCATAAGGGGACACCCAAAGGACACTGAAGCTTTCTTT. This codes for CATSIRGHPKDTEAFF. The variable domain in full, with the rest retrieved from reference TRBV15 and TRBJ1-1, is DAMVIQNPRYQVTQFGKPVTLSCSQTLNHNVMYWYQQKSSQAPKLLFHYYDKDFNNEADTPDNFQSRRPNTSFCFLDIRSPGLGDTAMYLCATSIRGHPKDTEAFFGQGTRLTVV.

CDR3 bases: TGTGCCAGCACCTCCGACAGGTTTCGCAATCAGCCCCAGCATTTT. It encodes CASTSDRFRNQPQHF. The chain is built from TRBV6-6 and TRBJ1-5; tentatively, D is TRBD1 (6 bases). CDR1 MNHNY and CDR2 SVGAGI come from the germline V gene (reference sequence). This CDR3 region has 15 residues. Trimming pared 7 bases from V and 2 bases from J, leaving 15 bases between.

This clone was seen once. The chain is built from TRBV29-1 and TRBJ1-1, with D unresolved. Germline CDR1 reads SQVTM; CDR2 reads ANQGSEA. V lost 4 bases, J lost 4 bases, and 10 bases lay in between. The CDR3 is 12 amino acids. CDR3 sequence: CSVAPDGTEAFF. CDR3 in DNA: TGCAGCGTTGCCCCAGATGGCACTGAAGCTTTCTTT.

CDR3 residues: CASSRGQGANQPQHF. CDR3 DNA sequence: TGTGCCAGCTCCCGAGGACAGGGGGCCAATCAGCCCCAGCATTTT. The chain joins TRBV18 to TRBJ1-5; 11 bases map to TRBD1. The trim removed 6 bases at V and 3 bases at J, leaving 4 bases unmatched. This CDR3 has 15 residues. Germline V lookup: CDR1 KGHSH, CDR2 LQKENI.

The rearrangement uses TRBV5-4 and TRBJ2-5, with TRBD2 identical over 8 bases. From germline, CDR1 is SGHNT and CDR2 YYREEE (reference sequence). The trim removed 4 bases at V and 5 bases at J, leaving 13 bases unmatched. This CDR3 region has 16 residues. This CDR3 reads CASSHPGVAGLETQYF. DNA of the CDR3: TGTGCCAGCAGCCACCCGGGAGTAGCGGGGTTGGAGACCCAGTACTTC.

The rearrangement links TRBV2 to TRBJ2-1, with TRBD2 identical over 8 bases. The CDR3 totals 16 residues. V was clipped by 6 bases and J by 1 base; unmatched bases: 8. Germline CDR1 reads SNHLY; CDR2 reads FYNNEI. CDR3 protein: CASSPTSGSSYNEQFF. CDR3 nucleotides: TGTGCCAGCAGCCCTACTAGCGGCTCATCCTACAATGAGCAGTTCTTC.

This clone was counted only a few times. This chain joins TRBV27 and TRBJ2-5; the D gene is possibly TRBD2 (5 bases). This CDR3 region has 15 residues. Per the germline V gene, CDR1 is MNHEY and CDR2 is SMNVEV (reference sequence). Trimming cost V 6 bases and J 3 bases, with 17 bases left between them. CDR3 nucleotides: TGTGCCAGCAGGCACCGCGGGCAATACAAAGAGACCCAGTACTTC. Its translation: CASRHRGQYKETQYF.

V and J are TRBV15 and TRBJ2-7; D is unclear. Trimming pared 1 base from V and 6 bases from J, leaving 7 bases between. The CDR3 is 12 residues long. Germline V gene lookup returns CDR1 LNHNV and CDR2 YYDKDF (reference sequence). The CDR3 DNA sequence: TGTGCCACCAGCAGAGCGGGTTCCGAGCAGTACTTC. Translation gives CATSRAGSEQYF.